A selection of T cell receptor beta chains follows, all from one sample in a study of post-analysis software for immune sequencing data. TCRdb reprocessed the PCR reads via MiXCR and lists one record per CDR3 protein. The sample shows approximately 730,000 distinct CDR3 sequences, 30% of them seen only once. The sequenced sample consisted of blood. Receptors originate from a girl aged 10-17 years with multiple sclerosis. Each CDR3 is given with its conserved first and last residue. The order of the fields is CDR3 DNA, CDR3 protein, J gene, V gene, clone size, D gene. The D gene is left open where the match is weak. Only some rows state a clone size, as once, few, many or a class for expanded clones.

CDR3 DNA: TGTGCCAGCAGTTATGTTTTGGCCAGGGCGAACACCGGGGAGCTGTTTTTT
CDR3 protein: CASSYVLARANTGELFF
J gene: TRBJ2-2
V gene: TRBV6-5
clone size: .
D gene: .

CDR3 DNA: TGCGCCAGCAGCTCACACGTACGCAGACTAGCCTACTCCTACAATGAGCAGTTCTTC
CDR3 protein: CASSSHVRRLAYSYNEQFF
J gene: TRBJ2-1
V gene: TRBV5-1
clone size: .
D gene: TRBD2

CDR3 DNA: TGTGCCAGCAGCCAAGTCGCGGGAGGGTCCTACGAGCAGTACTTC
CDR3 protein: CASSQVAGGSYEQYF
J gene: TRBJ2-7
V gene: TRBV4-2
clone size: few
D gene: TRBD2

CDR3 DNA: TGTGCCACCAGTGGCAGGGGCACTGAAGCTTTCTTT
CDR3 protein: CATSGRGTEAFF
J gene: TRBJ1-1
V gene: TRBV24-1
clone size: few
D gene: .

CDR3 DNA: TGTGCCAGCAGAGTTACCTACGAGCAGTACTTC
CDR3 protein: CASRVTYEQYF
J gene: TRBJ2-7
V gene: TRBV25-1
clone size: .
D gene: .

CDR3 DNA: TGTGCCAGCTCGAGCAATCCCGAGCAGTACTTC
CDR3 protein: CASSSNPEQYF
J gene: TRBJ2-7
V gene: TRBV2
clone size: .
D gene: .

CDR3 DNA: TGTGCCAGCAGCCCTTCGGGGATACGTTCCTACGAGCAGTACTTC
CDR3 protein: CASSPSGIRSYEQYF
J gene: TRBJ2-7
V gene: TRBV7-8
clone size: .
D gene: .

CDR3 DNA: TGTGCCAGCAGCTTAAACCAGGGCGAGACCCAGTACTTC
CDR3 protein: CASSLNQGETQYF
J gene: TRBJ2-5
V gene: TRBV7-8
clone size: few
D gene: .

CDR3 DNA: TGTGCCAGTACTCAGATACCGGCTAACTATGGCTACACCTTC
CDR3 protein: CASTQIPANYGYTF
J gene: TRBJ1-2
V gene: TRBV7-8
clone size: .
D gene: .

CDR3 DNA: TGTGCCATCAGTACGTCGGCTAGCGGGAGGGGCGAGCAGTACTTC
CDR3 protein: CAISTSASGRGEQYF
J gene: TRBJ2-7
V gene: TRBV10-3
clone size: few
D gene: TRBD2

CDR3 DNA: TGCAGCGTTGGCTCCCGGGACAGAGACTACGAGCAGTACTTC
CDR3 protein: CSVGSRDRDYEQYF
J gene: TRBJ2-7
V gene: TRBV29-1
clone size: few
D gene: TRBD1

CDR3 DNA: TGTGCCAGCAGCTTAGTGGGCGGGAGCGATACGCAGTATTTT
CDR3 protein: CASSLVGGSDTQYF
J gene: TRBJ2-3
V gene: TRBV7-8
clone size: few
D gene: TRBD2

CDR3 DNA: TGTGCCAGCAGCTTACAAGTAAGAGCGGGGTTGAGCTCCTACAATGAGCAGTTCTTC
CDR3 protein: CASSLQVRAGLSSYNEQFF
J gene: TRBJ2-1
V gene: TRBV7-6
clone size: few
D gene: TRBD2

CDR3 DNA: TGTGCCAGCAGCCCACACTCCATCTTTGACAGGTCTACCCGGGAGACCCAGTACTTC
CDR3 protein: CASSPHSIFDRSTRETQYF
J gene: TRBJ2-5
V gene: TRBV21-1
clone size: .
D gene: .

CDR3 DNA: TGTGCCAGCAGCCAAGAGATATCGGTTGAGCAGTTCTTC
CDR3 protein: CASSQEISVEQFF
J gene: TRBJ2-1
V gene: TRBV3-1
clone size: .
D gene: .

CDR3 DNA: TGTGCCAGTAGTCAAGGGACGTCTCAAAAGACCCAGTACTTC
CDR3 protein: CASSQGTSQKTQYF
J gene: TRBJ2-5
V gene: TRBV19
clone size: .
D gene: .

CDR3 DNA: TGCAGTGCGGCGTCCGGGACAGCGATCTACAATGAGCAGTTCTTC
CDR3 protein: CSAASGTAIYNEQFF
J gene: TRBJ2-1
V gene: TRBV20-1
clone size: .
D gene: TRBD1